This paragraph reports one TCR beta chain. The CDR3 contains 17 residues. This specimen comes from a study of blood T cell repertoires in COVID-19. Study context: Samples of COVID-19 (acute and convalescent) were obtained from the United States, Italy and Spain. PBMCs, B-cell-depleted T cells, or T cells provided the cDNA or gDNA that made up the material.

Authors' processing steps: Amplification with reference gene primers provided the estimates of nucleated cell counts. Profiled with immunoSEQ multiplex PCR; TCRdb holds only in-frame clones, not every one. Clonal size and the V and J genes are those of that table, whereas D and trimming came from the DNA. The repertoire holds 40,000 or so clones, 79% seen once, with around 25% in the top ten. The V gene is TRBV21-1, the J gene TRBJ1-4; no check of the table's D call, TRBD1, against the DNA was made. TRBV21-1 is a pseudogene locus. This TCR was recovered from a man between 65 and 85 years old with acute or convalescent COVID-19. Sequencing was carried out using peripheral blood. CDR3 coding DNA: TGTGCCAGCAGCAAAGAAGCCAGGGGGAGGTTTAATGAAAAACTGTTTTTT. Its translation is CASSKEARGRFNEKLFF.